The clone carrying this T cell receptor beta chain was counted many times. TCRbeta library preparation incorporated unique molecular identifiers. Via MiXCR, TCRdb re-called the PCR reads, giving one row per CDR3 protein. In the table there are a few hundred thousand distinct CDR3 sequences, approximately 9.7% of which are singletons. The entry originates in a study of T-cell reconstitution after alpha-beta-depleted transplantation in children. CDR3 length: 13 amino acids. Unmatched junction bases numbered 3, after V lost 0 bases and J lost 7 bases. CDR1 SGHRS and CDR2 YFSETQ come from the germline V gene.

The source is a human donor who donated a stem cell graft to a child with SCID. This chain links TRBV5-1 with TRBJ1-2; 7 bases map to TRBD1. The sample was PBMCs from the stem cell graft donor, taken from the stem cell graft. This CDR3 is CASSLEGGGGYTF. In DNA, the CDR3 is TGCGCCAGCAGCTTGGAAGGGGGCGGTGGCTACACCTTC. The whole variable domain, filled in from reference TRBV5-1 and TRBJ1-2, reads KAGVTQTPRYLIKTRGQQVTLSCSPISGHRSVSWYQQTPGQGLQFLFEYFSETQRNKGNFPGRFSGRQFSNSRSEMNVSTLELGDSALYLCASSLEGGGGYTFGSGTRLTVV.